The clone carrying this T cell receptor (beta chain) was counted between two and nine times. This specimen belongs to a study of beta chain features in type 1 diabetes. As every portion of the isolated RNA was reverse transcribed, the sequencing read expressed TCRB transcripts. Sequenced by immunoSEQ multiplex PCR; TCRdb stores in-frame clones only, minus some. The table records 450,000 or so clones, about an eighth of them present only once. There are 14 residues in the CDR3. Deletions cut 8 bases from V and 3 bases from J, with 18 bases between. Germline CDR1 SQVTM, CDR2 ANQGSEA. Cell sorting via CD45RO/CCR7/CD25/CD127/CD95/CD27 was performed to obtain CD4+ naive, central memory, regulatory and stem cell-like memory cells.

This clonotype originated in a woman aged 18-29 years in good health. The sequencing sample was made of naive CD4+ T cells from blood. The rearrangement uses TRBV29-1 and TRBJ2-3; D is perhaps TRBD2 (6 bases). CDR3 region: CSPREYSLTDTQYF. CDR3 coding DNA: TGCAGCCCCCGGGAGTACAGTTTAACAGATACGCAGTATTTT.